Below, 32 T cell receptor beta chains from the same sample are listed, as sequenced in a study of CD8+CD57+ T cells in acquired aplastic anemia. Profiling that covered TCR beta VDJ and CDR3 relied on genomic DNA as its template. TCRdb reprocessed the reads via MiXCR and lists one record per CDR3 protein. Altogether around 200,000 distinct CDR3 sequences are present, roughly 53% being singletons, with the ten largest covering about 20%. The patients chosen for sequencing had shown expansion of CD8+CD57+ cells (detected by flow cytometry). Sequenced sample: sorted CD4+, CD8+, or CD8+CD57+ T cells (not recorded which) from PBMCs. These receptors all stem from a human donor with aplastic anemia.

The table lists this clonotype with a count of one. An end of the junction does not agree with germline; a read error may underlie this. This chain links TRBV9 with TRBJ1-4; D call uncertain. Germline loops: CDR1 SGDLS, CDR2 YYNGEE. This CDR3 contains 14 residues. CDR3 sequence (DNA): TGTGCCAGCAGCGTAGACGGGGTCGATGAAAAACTGCTTTTT. Residues: CASSVDGVDEKLLF.

In its sample, this clonotype was seen many times. This chain uses TRBV20-1 with TRBJ1-6; 7 nucleotides match TRBD1. Germline V CDR1 and CDR2: DFQATT, SNEGSKA (reference sequence). The CDR3 sequence is 14 residues long. V was clipped by 6 bases and J by 7 bases; unmatched bases: 9. In DNA form, the CDR3 reads TGCAGTGCATCCTACAGGGGAAGCAATTCACCCCTCCACTTT. Amino acids: CSASYRGSNSPLHF.

Here the CDR3 reads CASGLWGGGADTQYF. CDR3 in DNA: TGTGCTAGTGGTTTGTGGGGGGGGGGAGCAGATACGCAGTATTTT. The chain recombines TRBV12-5 with TRBJ2-3; 7 nucleotides agree with TRBD2. The CDR3 loop spans 15 amino acids. Germline trimming cut 2 bases from V and 4 bases from J; bases unmatched to any gene: 6. From germline, CDR1 is LGHNT and CDR2 FRNRAP. Supplemented by reference TRBV12-5 and TRBJ2-3, the full variable domain reads DARVTQTPRHKVTEMGQEVTMRCQPILGHNTVFWYRQTMMQGLELLAYFRNRAPLDDSGMPKDRFSAEMPDATLATLKIQPSEPRDSAVYFCASGLWGGGADTQYFGPGTRLTVL.

In its sample, this clonotype was seen many times. V usage is TRBV6-4 and J usage is TRBJ2-2; D is unclear. V lost 11 bases and J 6 bases, leaving 10 bases between the germline ends. The CDR3 has 11 amino acids. Germline values: CDR1 MRHNA, CDR2 SNTAGT. The CDR3 loop reads CALNKAGELFF. CDR3 DNA: TGTGCCCTGAATAAGGCCGGGGAGCTGTTTTTT.

This chain joins TRBV9 and TRBJ1-4; D is unresolved. CDR1 SGDLS and CDR2 YYNGEE come from the germline V gene. There are 14 residues in the CDR3. Trimming pared 0 bases from V and 7 bases from J, leaving 10 bases between. The CDR3 sequence is CASSVGTKGEKLFF. CDR3 in DNA: TGTGCCAGCAGCGTAGGGACCAAGGGTGAAAAACTGTTTTTT.

This clonotype was seen repeatedly, ten times or more. The rearrangement uses TRBV6-5 and TRBJ2-7, with TRBD1 identical over 12 bases. The junction had 6 bases not matched to a gene; V was cut back by 6 bases and J by 6 bases. There are 14 residues in the CDR3. CDR1 and CDR2 from the germline V gene are MNHEY and SVGAGI. The CDR3 coding sequence is TGTGCCAGCAGACGCCGGGACAGGGGGCGCGAGCAGTACTTC. It specifies CASRRRDRGREQYF.

A note on this clonotype: A much larger clone differs by one base, so this may be a read error. The chain combines TRBV11-2 with TRBJ1-1; D not certain. Germline CDR1 reads SGHAT; CDR2 reads FQNNGV. The CDR3 is made up of 14 amino acids. V lost 0 bases, J lost 0 bases, and 5 bases lay in between. Here the CDR3 DNA reads TGTGCCAGCAGCTTAGACTACATGAACACTGAAGCTTTCTTT. Its protein is CASSLDYMNTEAFF.

The chain is built from TRBV25-1 and TRBJ1-6; 10 bases map to TRBD1. The CDR3 consists of 16 residues. The J segment lost 6 bases and the V segment lost 4 bases, leaving 6 bases of the junction unmatched. Germline CDR1 MGHDK, CDR2 SYGVNS. CDR3 sequence (DNA): TGTGCCAGCAGTGGACAGGGGGCGCGGTTTAATTCACCCCTCCACTTT. Translation: CASSGQGARFNSPLHF.

About this clonotype itself: The junction does not match germline at one end; this may be a read error. J is TRBJ2-3 and V is TRBV24-1; 8 bases agree with TRBD1. The CDR3 has 12 residues. Per the germline V gene, CDR1 is KGHDR and CDR2 is SFDVKD. The CDR3 DNA is TGTGCCACCAGTGACAGGACAGGGTCGTTGTGTTTT. This sequence encodes CATSDRTGSLCF.

This clonotype has ten or more counts. V is TRBV6-5 and J is TRBJ1-1; D perhaps matches TRBD1 (5 bases). This CDR3 is 15 amino acids long. V shed 0 bases and J shed 1 base, with 9 bases lying between them. CDR1 and CDR2 (germline): MNHEY, SVGAGI. The chain's CDR3 is CASSYSGHSNTEAFF. CDR3 sequence (DNA): TGTGCCAGCAGTTACTCCGGACATTCGAACACTGAAGCTTTCTTT.

On this clonotype: Mismatch with germline at one junction end may stem from a read error. The V and J genes are TRBV10-3 and TRBJ1-6, with 7 positions matching TRBD1. The CDR3 is 14 residues long. The V gene's germline CDR1 is ENHRY and CDR2 SYGVKD. CDR3 nucleotide sequence: TGTGCCAGCAGTTTGACAGGGACGGTTTCACCCCTCCACTTT. This sequence encodes CASSLTGTVSPLHF.

Comment on this clonotype: A read error may produce the germline difference seen at one junction end. V and J are TRBV5-1 and TRBJ2-7; a possible D gene is TRBD2 (6 bases). The length of the CDR3 is 14 residues. Germline V gene data show CDR1 as SGHRS and CDR2 as YFSETQ. CDR3 loop: CAGSSALSGDEQYF. The CDR3, as DNA: TGCGCCGGCAGCTCGGCTTTGTCGGGGGACGAGCAGTACTTC.

The rearrangement joins TRBV25-1 to TRBJ2-7; 8 bases are shared with TRBD2. This CDR3 has 18 residues. Per the germline V gene, CDR1 is MGHDK and CDR2 is SYGVNS. After removal of 5 bases from V and 3 bases from J, the junction contained 18 bases not matched to a gene. The DNA for the CDR3 is TGTGCCAGCAGTACCCTCAGGAAGGGGCCAAGCGGGGGCTACGAGCAGTACTTC. Amino acids: CASSTLRKGPSGGYEQYF.

This clonotype was counted a few times. V usage is TRBV30 and J usage is TRBJ1-3, with no clear D. From germline, CDR1 is GTSNPN and CDR2 SVGIG (reference sequence). This CDR3 spans 14 amino acids. Between the trimmed V and J ends, which lost 5 bases and 0 bases, there was a span of 11 bases. Here the CDR3 reads CAWVGRSSGNTIYF. In DNA, the CDR3 is TGTGCCTGGGTAGGACGGAGCTCTGGAAACACCATATATTTT.

As for this clonotype: This may come from a read error, since a much larger clone is one base off. V is TRBV12-3 or TRBV12-4 and J is TRBJ1-5; tentative D call: TRBD1 (6 bases). This CDR3 has 15 residues. The CDR3 sequence is CASSPRGIANQPRHF. In DNA form, the CDR3 reads TGTGCCAGCAGTCCCAGGGGAATAGCAAATCAGCCCCGGCATTTT.

This clonotype was detected only a few times. Given a much more abundant clone one base away, this may be a read error. The chain is built from TRBV20-1 and TRBJ2-2; TRBD2 matches at 10 bases. Per the germline V gene, CDR1 is DFQATT and CDR2 is SNEGSKA (reference sequence). CDR3 length: 17 residues. Trimming at V came to 3 bases and at J to 6 bases, leaving 13 bases not matched to a gene. The CDR3 sequence: CSARPFSGGKGAGELFF. CDR3 in DNA: TGCAGTGCTAGGCCCTTTAGCGGGGGGAAAGGGGCCGGGGAGCTGTTTTTT.

This chain links TRBV7-3 with TRBJ2-6; D gene ambiguous. The CDR3 totals 15 residues. Trimming removed 5 bases at V and 4 bases at J, with 12 bases between. Looked up from germline, CDR1 is SGHTA and CDR2 is FQGTGA. CDR3 in DNA: TGTGCCAGCAGCCTTGTTACCACCGGGGCCAACGTCCTGACTTTC. As protein: CASSLVTTGANVLTF.

This clonotype was seen ten or more times. This chain joins TRBV14 and TRBJ2-3; D might be TRBD1 (6 bases). The V gene's germline CDR1 is SGHDN and CDR2 FVKESK. Trimming cost V 4 bases and J 9 bases, with 11 bases left between them. This CDR3 spans 12 amino acids. The chain's CDR3 is CASSLGGLTQYF. Written as DNA, the CDR3 is TGTGCCAGCAGCCTAGGGGGTTTAACGCAGTATTTT. Based on the CDR3 plus reference TRBV14 and TRBJ2-3, the full variable domain is EAGVTQFPSHSVIEKGQTVTLRCDPISGHDNLYWYRRVMGKEIKFLLHFVKESKQDESGMPNNRFLAERTGGTYSTLKVQPAELEDSGVYFCASSLGGLTQYFGPGTRLTVL.

A remark on this clonotype: At one end, the junction sequence differs from germline, possibly due to a read error. The chain recombines TRBV6-1 with TRBJ1-1, with a possible D match to TRBD1 (5 bases). The CDR3 covers 12 residues. Germline CDR1 MNHNS, CDR2 SASEGT. CDR3 coding DNA: TGTGCCAACACCTACCCACAGGATGAAGCTTCCTTT. This gives the protein CANTYPQDEASF.

The chain couples TRBV7-9 to TRBJ1-2; TRBD1 might be the D (6 bases). Germline V gene lookup returns CDR1 SEHNR and CDR2 FQNEAQ (reference sequence). This CDR3 comprises 14 residues. Trimming pared 5 bases from V and 4 bases from J, leaving 14 bases between. CDR3 protein: CASSAEGRGYGYTF. CDR3 coding DNA: TGTGCCAGCAGCGCAGAGGGCAGGGGCTATGGCTACACCTTC.

This clonotype was recorded only once. The chain combines TRBV7-9 with TRBJ2-3; the D is unclear. Germline assignment: CDR1 SEHNR and CDR2 FQNEAQ (reference sequence). Trimming took 4 bases from V and 0 from J, leaving 11 bases between them. CDR3 length: 15 residues. In DNA, the CDR3 is TGTGCCAGCAGCTGGGCCTCTTCTAGCACAGATACGCAGTATTTT. Protein sequence: CASSWASSSTDTQYF.

The chain joins TRBV7-9 to TRBJ2-2; 8 bases are a match to TRBD1. CDR3 length: 14 amino acids. The germline gives CDR1 SEHNR, CDR2 FQNEAQ (reference sequence). V was pared by 7 bases and J by 7 bases, with 8 bases of the junction left unmatched. The CDR3 coding sequence is TGTGCCAGCACTGACAGGGGCTATAGCGGGGAGCTGTTTTTT. As protein: CASTDRGYSGELFF.

The chain links TRBV6-5 to TRBJ1-5; D unclear. The CDR3 runs to 12 residues. Trimming removed 5 bases from V and 4 bases from J, with 6 bases in between. From germline, CDR1 is MNHEY and CDR2 SVGAGI. This CDR3 reads CASSGPNQPQHF. CDR3 sequence (DNA): TGTGCCAGCAGTGGACCTAATCAGCCCCAGCATTTT.

The table lists this clonotype with many counts. The CDR3 DNA follows: TGTGCCAGCAGTCCCGGGACAGGGGAAAACAATGAGCAGTTCTTC. This codes for CASSPGTGENNEQFF. V usage is TRBV12-3 or TRBV12-4 and J usage is TRBJ2-1; 10 bases are a match to TRBD1. The CDR3 spans 15 residues. Trimming cost V 5 bases and J 5 bases; bases outside gene matches: 6.

This clonotype appeared a single time. This rearrangement joins TRBV10-3 to TRBJ1-1; D perhaps matches TRBD1 (6 bases). The CDR3 loop spans 13 amino acids. Trimming took off 2 bases at V and 4 bases at J, with 8 bases between the two ends. Germline CDR1 is ENHRY and CDR2 is SYGVKD. As DNA, the CDR3 is TGTGCCATCAGTGAGAGCAGGGGCACTGAAGCTTTCTTT. Protein sequence: CAISESRGTEAFF.

DNA for the CDR3: TGTGCCACCGAGGGCGGGGGTATCTATGAGCAGTTCTTC. Translated, it gives CATEGGGIYEQFF. The chain employs TRBV24-1 and TRBJ2-1; TRBD2 agrees at 7 bases. The V gene end was trimmed by 9 bases and the J gene end by 8 bases; junction bases not matched to a gene: 9. The germline CDR1 and CDR2 sequences are KGHDR and SFDVKD. The CDR3 runs to 13 residues.

This clonotype was seen ten or more times. The chain is built from TRBV25-1 and TRBJ1-1; D remains ambiguous. V lost 2 bases, J lost 1 base, and 11 bases lay in between. CDR1 and CDR2 (germline): MGHDK, SYGVNS. The CDR3 consists of 15 residues. The DNA of the CDR3 is TGTGCCAGCAGTGAAGCGAAGGGAGAGAACACTGAAGCTTTCTTT. It encodes CASSEAKGENTEAFF. Full variable domain (outside the CDR3, taken from reference TRBV25-1 and TRBJ1-1): EADIYQTPRYLVIGTGKKITLECSQTMGHDKMYWYQQDPGMELHLIHYSYGVNSTEKGDLSSESTVSRIRTEHFPLTLESARPSHTSQYLCASSEAKGENTEAFFGQGTRLTVV.

V is TRBV20-1 and J is TRBJ2-1; 10 positions agree with TRBD2. From germline, CDR1 is DFQATT and CDR2 SNEGSKA (reference sequence). This CDR3 spans 16 amino acids. V gave up 4 bases and J gave up 3 bases; unmatched junction bases: 9. CDR3: CSAKTLGLAVYNEQFF. For the CDR3, the DNA is TGCAGTGCTAAAACACTCGGACTAGCGGTCTACAATGAGCAGTTCTTC.

The J gene is TRBJ1-1, the V gene TRBV19; maybe TRBD1 (6 bases). The CDR3 has 15 residues. Trimming shortened V by 4 bases and J by 5 bases, and 17 bases separated the two germline ends. Germline assignment: CDR1 LNHDA and CDR2 SQIVND (reference sequence). The CDR3 DNA reads TGTGCCAGTAGTAACCCTCGGGGGGCGTATACTGAAGCTTTCTTT. It yields the protein CASSNPRGAYTEAFF.

The V and J genes are TRBV7-2 and TRBJ1-4; the match to TRBD1 covers 7 bases. The CDR3 has 14 residues. Per germline, CDR1 SGHTA and CDR2 FQGNSA. Trimming removed 5 bases from V and 4 bases from J; junction bases left unmatched: 4. CDR3 loop: CTSSLRQGNEKLFF. As DNA, the CDR3 is TGTACCAGCAGCCTACGACAGGGTAATGAAAAACTGTTTTTT.

This clonotype was found many times. The genes are TRBV7-9 and TRBJ1-2; D perhaps matches TRBD1 (6 bases). The CDR3 has 12 amino acids. Between the trimmed V and J ends, which lost 5 bases and 9 bases, there was a span of 13 bases. Germline assignment: CDR1 SEHNR and CDR2 FQNEAQ (reference sequence). CDR3 loop: CASSGDRRSYTF. The CDR3 coding sequence is TGTGCCAGCAGCGGAGACAGGAGGAGCTACACCTTC.

This clonotype was detected ten times or more. This chain connects TRBV20-1 to TRBJ2-2; 10 positions agree with TRBD2. J was trimmed by 0 bases and V by 2 bases; bases with no gene match: 0. Germline CDR1 is DFQATT and CDR2 is SNEGSKA (reference sequence). This CDR3 region has 15 residues. CDR3 residues: CSARLAGANTGELFF. CDR3 bases: TGCAGTGCTAGACTAGCGGGGGCGAACACCGGGGAGCTGTTTTTT.